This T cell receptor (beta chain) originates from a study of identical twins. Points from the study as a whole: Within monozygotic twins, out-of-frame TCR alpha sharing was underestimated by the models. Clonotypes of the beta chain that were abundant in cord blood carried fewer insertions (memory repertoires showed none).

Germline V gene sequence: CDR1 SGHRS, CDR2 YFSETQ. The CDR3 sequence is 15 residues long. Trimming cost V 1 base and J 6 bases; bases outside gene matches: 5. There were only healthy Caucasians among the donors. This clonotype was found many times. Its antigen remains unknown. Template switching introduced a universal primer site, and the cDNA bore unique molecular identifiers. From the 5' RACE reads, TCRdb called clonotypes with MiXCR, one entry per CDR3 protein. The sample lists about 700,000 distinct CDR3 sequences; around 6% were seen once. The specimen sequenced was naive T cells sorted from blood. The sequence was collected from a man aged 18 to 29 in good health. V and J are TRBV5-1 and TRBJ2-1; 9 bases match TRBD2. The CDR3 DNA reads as TGCGCCAGCAGCTTGAGGCGGGAGGGTTTCAATGAGCAGTTCTTC. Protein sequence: CASSLRREGFNEQFF.